Below are 10 T cell receptor beta chains sequenced from a single sample in a study of Ad26.COV2.S vaccination and SARS-CoV-2 variants. The treatment was: roughly 20 received Ad26.COV2.S at low or high dose, single or two shots; about 5 received placebo; per-sample allocation not given. At day 63 after the first vaccine or placebo injection, samples were drawn. TCRdb's table, derived via immunoSEQ multiplex PCR, lists solely in-frame clones and lacks some. The data show around 270,000 clones, around 88% seen once. The sample in question was peripheral blood, obtained in a trial of Ad26.COV2.S vaccine versus placebo. These receptors came from a person aged 18-65 years who received the Ad26.COV2.S COVID-19 vaccine or a placebo.

The chain combines TRBV30 with TRBJ1-3, with D unresolved. Germline V gene sequence: CDR1 GTSNPN, CDR2 SVGIG (reference sequence). The CDR3 totals 13 residues. Trimming removed 0 bases from V and 4 bases from J, with 7 bases in between. The DNA of the CDR3 is TGTGCCTGGAGTGTATTAACCGGAAACACCATATATTTT. Encoded protein: CAWSVLTGNTIYF.

The rearrangement links TRBV14 to TRBJ2-7, with D possibly matching TRBD1 (5 bases). Trimming left V 3 bases short and J 2 bases short, with 11 bases between. CDR1 SGHDN and CDR2 FVKESK come from the germline V gene. The CDR3 loop spans 14 amino acids. The CDR3 loop is CASSHDRPAYEQYV. Here the CDR3 DNA reads TGTGCCAGCAGCCATGACAGACCGGCCTACGAGCAGTACGTC.

The chain is built from TRBV5-4 and TRBJ1-4, with a possible D match to TRBD1 (5 bases). The CDR3 runs 18 residues. Per germline, CDR1 SGHNT and CDR2 YYREEE (reference sequence). V lost 0 bases to trimming and J lost 1 base, with 16 bases between them. The CDR3 here is CASSLGRGGIRTNEKLFF. The CDR3 bases are TGTGCCAGCAGCTTGGGGCGTGGGGGGATAAGAACTAATGAAAAACTGTTTTTT.

The chain links TRBV7-8 to TRBJ1-3, with 9 positions matching TRBD1. Germline V gene sequence: CDR1 SGHVS, CDR2 FQNEAQ. The J segment lost 0 bases and the V segment lost 1 base, leaving 10 bases of the junction unmatched. This CDR3 has 19 amino acids. In nucleotides, the CDR3 is TGTGCCAGCAGCTTAGTAGGACAGGGGTTGAGTGGCTCTGGAAACACCATATATTTT. Its translation is CASSLVGQGLSGSGNTIYF.

The count of this clone is one. The V and J genes are TRBV7-9 and TRBJ1-4, with no clear D. The CDR3 sequence is 15 residues long. Trimming shortened V by 8 bases and J by 8 bases, and 21 bases separated the two germline ends. Germline V gives CDR1 SEHNR, CDR2 FQNEAQ (reference sequence). CDR3 bases: TGTGCCAGCGAGCCTAGGGTGGGCTACGACGAAAAACTGTTTTTT. Residues: CASEPRVGYDEKLFF.

V gene TRBV2 combines with J gene TRBJ2-5, with TRBD2 identical over 11 bases. The CDR3 is 16 amino acids. Germline assignment: CDR1 SNHLY and CDR2 FYNNEI. Germline trimming cut 1 base from V and 1 base from J; bases unmatched to any gene: 2. CDR3 coding DNA: TGTGCCAGCAGTGAAGAGGGACTAGCGGTCCAAGAGACCCAGTACTTC. Its protein product is CASSEEGLAVQETQYF.

V gene TRBV6-5 combines with J gene TRBJ2-4; TRBD1 aligns across 12 bases. CDR1 and CDR2 (germline): MNHEY, SVGAGI. Losses at the gene ends were 8 bases for V and 6 bases for J; bases not matched to a gene: 8. The CDR3 length is 15 residues. CDR3 sequence (DNA): TGTGCCAGCGGGGGACAGGGGGCATTCGGAAACATTCAGTACTTC. This translates into CASGGQGAFGNIQYF.

V is TRBV4-3 and J is TRBJ1-1; D gene ambiguous. With 0 bases removed from V and 11 bases from J, the gap between germline ends came to 16 bases. Germline lookup yields CDR1 LGHNA and CDR2 YSLEER. The CDR3 has 14 residues. The CDR3 coding sequence is TGCGCCAGCAGCCAAGACCCCTTTGGCGGCGGGGCTTTCTTT. Protein: CASSQDPFGGGAFF.

This chain links TRBV21-1 with TRBJ1-2; TRBD1 is the table's D call, not checked against the DNA. TRBV21-1 represents a pseudogene. The CDR3 is 15 residues long. For the CDR3, the DNA is TGTGCTAGCAGCAAAGTAGACAAAAAATGCTATGGCTACACCTTC. As protein: CASSKVDKKCYGYTF.

The rearrangement joins TRBV6-2 or TRBV6-3 to TRBJ2-3; D perhaps matches TRBD2 (6 bases). Germline V lookup: CDR1 MNHEY, CDR2 SVGEGT. Trimming pared 6 bases from V and 7 bases from J, leaving 20 bases between. This CDR3 contains 15 residues. Here the CDR3 reads CASSHTTRRGNTQYF. The CDR3, as DNA: TGTGCCAGCAGCCACACCACCCGGAGGGGAAATACGCAGTATTTT.